This T cell receptor (beta chain) was sequenced during a study of blood T cell repertoires in COVID-19. Measured with immunoSEQ multiplex PCR; TCRdb has only the in-frame clones, and not every one. The sample shows approximately 360,000 clones, roughly 88% of them seen only once. Germline V gene lookup returns CDR1 SGDLS and CDR2 YYNGEE. This CDR3 has 16 residues. Losses at the gene ends were 0 bases for V and 4 bases for J; bases not matched to a gene: 6. The V and J genes are TRBV9 and TRBJ2-1, with 8 bases matching TRBD2. Material: PBMCs or T cells enriched from blood (not recorded which). The sequence was obtained from a woman younger than 45 with acute COVID-19. CDR3 region: CASSVATSGAYNEQFF. CDR3 DNA: TGTGCCAGCAGCGTAGCCACTAGCGGAGCTTACAATGAGCAGTTCTTC.